This T cell receptor (beta chain) derives from a study of blood T cell repertoires in COVID-19. Overall study: Whether acute or convalescent, the COVID-19 samples came from the United States, Italy and Spain. PBMCs, B-cell-depleted T cells, or T cells were the source of the cDNA or gDNA that made up the material.

Between the trimmed V and J ends, which lost 4 bases and 9 bases, there was a span of 13 bases. CDR1 is LGHDT and CDR2 is YNNKEL in the germline V gene (reference sequence). The CDR3 is made up of 13 amino acids. Original data processing: Estimates of nucleated cell counts were drawn from the amplification of reference gene primers. TCRdb's table, derived via immunoSEQ multiplex PCR, lists solely in-frame clones and lacks some. The V and J calls and the clone size are those of that table, but D and trimming were determined from the DNA. Here the sample spans about 45,000 clones, more than 80% being singletons.

Sequenced sample: peripheral blood. V is TRBV3-1 (or the pseudogene TRBV3-2) and J is TRBJ2-1, with D tentatively TRBD2 (6 bases). The receptor's source is an elderly man in a cohort sampled during active COVID-19. CDR3 sequence: CASSRTTSGEQFF. The CDR3 DNA sequence: TGTGCCAGCAGCCGGACTACCAGCGGTGAGCAGTTCTTC.